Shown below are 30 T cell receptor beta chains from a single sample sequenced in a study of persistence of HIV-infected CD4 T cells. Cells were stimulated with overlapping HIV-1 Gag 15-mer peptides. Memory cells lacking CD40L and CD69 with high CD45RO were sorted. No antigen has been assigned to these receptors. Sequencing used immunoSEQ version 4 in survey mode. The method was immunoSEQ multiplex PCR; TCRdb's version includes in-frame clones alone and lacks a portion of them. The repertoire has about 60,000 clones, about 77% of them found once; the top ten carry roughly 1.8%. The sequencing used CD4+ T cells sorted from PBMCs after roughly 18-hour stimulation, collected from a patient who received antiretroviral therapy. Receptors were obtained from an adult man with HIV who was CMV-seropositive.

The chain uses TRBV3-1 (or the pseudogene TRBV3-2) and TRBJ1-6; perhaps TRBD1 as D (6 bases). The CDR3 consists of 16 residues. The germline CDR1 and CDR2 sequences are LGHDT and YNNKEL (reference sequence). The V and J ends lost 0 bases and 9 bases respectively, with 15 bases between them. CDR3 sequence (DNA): TGTGCCAGCAGCCAAGAGTTGGGCAGGGGCTCTTCACCCCTCCACTTT. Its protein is CASSQELGRGSSPLHF.

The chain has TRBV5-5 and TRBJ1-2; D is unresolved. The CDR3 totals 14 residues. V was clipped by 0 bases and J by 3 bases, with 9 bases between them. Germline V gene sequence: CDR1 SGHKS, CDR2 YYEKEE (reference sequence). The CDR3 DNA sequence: TGTGCCAGCAGCTTGGTAGGGAGAGACTATGGCTACACCTTC. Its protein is CASSLVGRDYGYTF.

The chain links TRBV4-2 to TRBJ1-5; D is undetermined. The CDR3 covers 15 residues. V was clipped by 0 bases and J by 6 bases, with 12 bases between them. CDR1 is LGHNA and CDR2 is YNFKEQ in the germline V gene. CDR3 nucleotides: TGTGCCAGCAGCCAAGATGAGGGAGGAAGTCAGCCCCAGCATTTT. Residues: CASSQDEGGSQPQHF.

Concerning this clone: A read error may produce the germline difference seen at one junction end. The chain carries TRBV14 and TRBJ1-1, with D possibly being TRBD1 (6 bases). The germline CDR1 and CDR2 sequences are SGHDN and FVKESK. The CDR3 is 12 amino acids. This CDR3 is CASSPQGTGAFF. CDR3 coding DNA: TGTGCCAGCAGCCCGCAGGGGACTGGAGCTTTCTTT.

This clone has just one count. The CDR3 bases are TGTGCCAGCAGTGGGGGCGGGGGGCTAACGAATTCACCCCTCCACTTT. Protein sequence: CASSGGGGLTNSPLHF. The chain joins TRBV6-1 to TRBJ1-6; perhaps TRBD1 as D (6 bases). The ends were cut back, 4 bases at V and 7 bases at J, with 17 bases in the middle. CDR1 and CDR2 (germline): MNHNS, SASEGT. CDR3 length: 16 amino acids.

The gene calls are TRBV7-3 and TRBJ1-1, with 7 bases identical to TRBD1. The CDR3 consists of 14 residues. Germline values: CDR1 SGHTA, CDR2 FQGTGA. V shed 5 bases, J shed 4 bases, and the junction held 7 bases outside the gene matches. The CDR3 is CASSPSPGGTEAFF. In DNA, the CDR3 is TGTGCCAGCAGCCCCTCCCCAGGGGGCACTGAAGCTTTCTTT.

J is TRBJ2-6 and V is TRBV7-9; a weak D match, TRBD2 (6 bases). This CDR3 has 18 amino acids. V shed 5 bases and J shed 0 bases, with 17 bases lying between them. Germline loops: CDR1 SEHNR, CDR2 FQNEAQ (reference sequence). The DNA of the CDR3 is TGTGCCAGCAGCCCGGGGTGGGGAGGACGCTCTGGGGCCAACGTCCTGACTTTC. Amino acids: CASSPGWGGRSGANVLTF.

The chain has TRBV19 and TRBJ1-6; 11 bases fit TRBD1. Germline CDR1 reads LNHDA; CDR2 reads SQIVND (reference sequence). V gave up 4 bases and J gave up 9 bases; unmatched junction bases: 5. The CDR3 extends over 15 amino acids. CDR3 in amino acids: CASSSEDRGLSPLHF. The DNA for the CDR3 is TGTGCCAGTAGTAGTGAGGACAGGGGGCTTTCACCCCTCCACTTT.

The CDR3 loop is CASTQGRGGIYEQYF. The CDR3 DNA reads TGTGCCAGCACCCAAGGACGCGGGGGTATCTACGAGCAGTACTTC. This chain joins TRBV28 and TRBJ2-7; 7 nucleotides align to TRBD2. The CDR3 spans 15 residues. V lost 7 bases to trimming and J lost 3 bases; unmatched junction nucleotides: 12. Germline assignment: CDR1 MDHEN and CDR2 SYDVKM.

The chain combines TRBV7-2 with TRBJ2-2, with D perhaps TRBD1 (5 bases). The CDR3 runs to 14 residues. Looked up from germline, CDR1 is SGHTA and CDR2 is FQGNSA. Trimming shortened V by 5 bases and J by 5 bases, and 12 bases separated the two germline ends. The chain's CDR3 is CASSQGVLTGELFF. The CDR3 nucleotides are TGTGCCAGCAGCCAGGGCGTTTTAACCGGGGAGCTGTTTTTT.

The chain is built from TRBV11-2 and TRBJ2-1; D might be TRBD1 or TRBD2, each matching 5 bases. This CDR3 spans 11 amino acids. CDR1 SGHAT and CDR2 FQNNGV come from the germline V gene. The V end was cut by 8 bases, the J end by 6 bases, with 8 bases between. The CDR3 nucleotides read TGTGCCAGCCGGGACCTCAATGAGCAGTTCTTC. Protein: CASRDLNEQFF.

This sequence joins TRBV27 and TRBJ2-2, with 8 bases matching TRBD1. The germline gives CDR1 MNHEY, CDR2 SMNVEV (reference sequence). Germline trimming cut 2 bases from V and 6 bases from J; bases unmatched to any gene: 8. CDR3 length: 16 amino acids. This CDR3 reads CASSLKPTGAAGELFF. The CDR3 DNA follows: TGTGCCAGCAGTTTAAAACCGACAGGGGCGGCCGGGGAGCTGTTTTTT.

The CDR3 spells CASSPPLAGEDEQFF. The CDR3 coding sequence is TGTGCCAGCTCACCACCGTTAGCGGGGGAGGATGAGCAGTTCTTC. The chain employs TRBV18 and TRBJ2-1; 9 bases match TRBD2. This CDR3 spans 15 amino acids. Per the germline V gene, CDR1 is KGHSH and CDR2 is LQKENI. The V segment lost 0 bases and the J segment 8 bases; nucleotides outside the gene matches: 5. The entire variable domain, with the rest obtained from reference TRBV18 and TRBJ2-1, is as follows: NAGVMQNPRHLVRRRGQEARLRCSPMKGHSHVYWYRQLPEEGLKFMVYLQKENIIDESGMPKERFSAEFPKEGPSILRIQQVVRGDSAAYFCASSPPLAGEDEQFFGPGTRLTVL.

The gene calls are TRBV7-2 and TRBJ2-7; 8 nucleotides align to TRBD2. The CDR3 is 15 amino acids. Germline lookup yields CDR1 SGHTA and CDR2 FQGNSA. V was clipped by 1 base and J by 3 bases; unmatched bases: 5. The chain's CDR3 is CASSLEPGGGYEQYF. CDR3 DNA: TGTGCCAGCAGCTTAGAGCCGGGGGGGGGCTACGAGCAGTACTTC.

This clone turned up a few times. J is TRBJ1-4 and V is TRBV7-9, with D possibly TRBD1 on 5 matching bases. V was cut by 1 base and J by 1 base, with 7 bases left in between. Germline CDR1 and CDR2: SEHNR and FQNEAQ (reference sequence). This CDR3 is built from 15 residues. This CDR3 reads CASSLGDGTNEKLFF. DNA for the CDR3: TGTGCCAGCAGCTTAGGGGACGGAACTAATGAAAAACTGTTTTTT.

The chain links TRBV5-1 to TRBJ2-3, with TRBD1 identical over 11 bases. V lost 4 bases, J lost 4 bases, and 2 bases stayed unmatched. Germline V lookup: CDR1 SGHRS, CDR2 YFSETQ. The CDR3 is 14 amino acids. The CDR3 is CASSVGQGADTQYF. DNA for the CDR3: TGCGCCAGCAGCGTGGGACAGGGGGCAGATACGCAGTATTTT. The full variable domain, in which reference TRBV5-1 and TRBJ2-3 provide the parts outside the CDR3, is KAGVTQTPRYLIKTRGQQVTLSCSPISGHRSVSWYQQTPGQGLQFLFEYFSETQRNKGNFPGRFSGRQFSNSRSEMNVSTLELGDSALYLCASSVGQGADTQYFGPGTRLTVL.

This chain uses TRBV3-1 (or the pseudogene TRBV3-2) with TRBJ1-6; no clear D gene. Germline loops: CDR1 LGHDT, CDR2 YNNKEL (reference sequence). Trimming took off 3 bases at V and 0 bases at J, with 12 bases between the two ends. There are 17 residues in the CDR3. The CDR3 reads CASSQIGRSSYNSPLHF. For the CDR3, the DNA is TGTGCCAGCAGCCAGATCGGGAGGTCCTCCTATAATTCACCCCTCCACTTT.

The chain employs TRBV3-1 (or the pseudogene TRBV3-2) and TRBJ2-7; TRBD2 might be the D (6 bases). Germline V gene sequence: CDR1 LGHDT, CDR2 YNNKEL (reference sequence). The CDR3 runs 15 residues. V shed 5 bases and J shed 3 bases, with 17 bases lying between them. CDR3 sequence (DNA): TGTGCCAGCAGCAAACAGGCCATAGCGGACTACGAGCAGTACTTC. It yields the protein CASSKQAIADYEQYF.

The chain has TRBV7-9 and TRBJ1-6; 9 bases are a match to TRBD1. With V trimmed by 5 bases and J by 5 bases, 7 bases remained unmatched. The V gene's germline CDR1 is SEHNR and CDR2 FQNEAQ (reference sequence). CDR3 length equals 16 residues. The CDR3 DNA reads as TGTGCCAGCAGCCTAGGGGGACAGGGAGATAATTCACCCCTCCACTTT. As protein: CASSLGGQGDNSPLHF.

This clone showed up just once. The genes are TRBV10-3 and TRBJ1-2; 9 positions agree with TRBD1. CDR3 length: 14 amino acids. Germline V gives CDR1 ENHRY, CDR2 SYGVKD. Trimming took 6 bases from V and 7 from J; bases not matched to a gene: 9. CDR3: CAISPTGGPGGYTF. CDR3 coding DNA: TGTGCCATCAGCCCGACAGGGGGGCCGGGTGGCTACACCTTC.

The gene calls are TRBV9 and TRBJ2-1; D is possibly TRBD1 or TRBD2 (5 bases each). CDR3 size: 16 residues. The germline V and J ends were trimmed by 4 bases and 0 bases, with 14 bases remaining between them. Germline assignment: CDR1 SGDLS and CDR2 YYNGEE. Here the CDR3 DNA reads TGTGCCAGCAGCAGTCAGGGACGCAGCTCCTACAATGAGCAGTTCTTC. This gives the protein CASSSQGRSSYNEQFF.

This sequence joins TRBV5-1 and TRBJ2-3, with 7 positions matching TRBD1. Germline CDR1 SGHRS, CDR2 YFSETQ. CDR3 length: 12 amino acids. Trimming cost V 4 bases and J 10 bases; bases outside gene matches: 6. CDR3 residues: CASSPGQRAQYF. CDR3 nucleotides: TGCGCCAGCAGCCCGGGACAGCGCGCGCAGTATTTT.

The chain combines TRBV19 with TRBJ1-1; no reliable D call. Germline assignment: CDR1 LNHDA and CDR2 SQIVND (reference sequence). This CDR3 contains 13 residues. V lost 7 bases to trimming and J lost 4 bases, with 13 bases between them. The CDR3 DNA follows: TGTGCCAGTATGAACACGGGTGGCACTGAAGCTTTCTTT. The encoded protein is CASMNTGGTEAFF.

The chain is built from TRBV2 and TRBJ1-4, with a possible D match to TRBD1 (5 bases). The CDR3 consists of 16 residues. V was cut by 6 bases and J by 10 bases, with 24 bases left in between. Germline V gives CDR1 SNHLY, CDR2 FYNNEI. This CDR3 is CASSPRGVKGGGKLFF. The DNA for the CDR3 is TGTGCCAGCAGCCCCCGAGGAGTAAAGGGTGGGGGAAAACTGTTTTTT.

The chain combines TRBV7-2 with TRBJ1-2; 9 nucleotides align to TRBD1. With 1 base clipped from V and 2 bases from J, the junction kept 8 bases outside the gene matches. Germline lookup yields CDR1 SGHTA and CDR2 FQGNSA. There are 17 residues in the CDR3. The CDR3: CASSLGGTGSLNYGYTF. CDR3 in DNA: TGTGCCAGCAGCTTAGGAGGGACAGGGTCTTTAAACTATGGCTACACCTTC.

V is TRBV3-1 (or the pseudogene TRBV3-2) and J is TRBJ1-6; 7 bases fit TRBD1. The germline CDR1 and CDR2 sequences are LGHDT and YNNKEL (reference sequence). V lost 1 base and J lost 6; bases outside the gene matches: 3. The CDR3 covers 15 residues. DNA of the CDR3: TGTGCCAGCAGCCAAGGACAGGGCTCTAATTCACCCCTCCACTTT. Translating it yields CASSQGQGSNSPLHF.

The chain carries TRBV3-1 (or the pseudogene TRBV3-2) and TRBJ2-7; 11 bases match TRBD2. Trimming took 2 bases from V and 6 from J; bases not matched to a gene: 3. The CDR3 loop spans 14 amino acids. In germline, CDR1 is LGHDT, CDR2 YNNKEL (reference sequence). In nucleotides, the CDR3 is TGTGCCAGCAGCCAACTAGCGGGGGGTACCGAGCAGTACTTC. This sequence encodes CASSQLAGGTEQYF.

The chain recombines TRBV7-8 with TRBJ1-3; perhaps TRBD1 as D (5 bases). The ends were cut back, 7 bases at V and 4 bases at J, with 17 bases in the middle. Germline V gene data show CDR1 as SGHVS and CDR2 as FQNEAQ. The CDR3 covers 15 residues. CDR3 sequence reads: CASTLSGANGNTIYF. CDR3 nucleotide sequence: TGTGCCAGCACCCTGTCCGGGGCTAACGGAAACACCATATATTTT.

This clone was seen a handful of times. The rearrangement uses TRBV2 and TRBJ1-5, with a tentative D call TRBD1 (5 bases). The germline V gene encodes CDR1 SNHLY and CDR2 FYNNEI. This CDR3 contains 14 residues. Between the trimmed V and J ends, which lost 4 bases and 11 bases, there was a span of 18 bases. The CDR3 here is CASSGDGPRKTQHF. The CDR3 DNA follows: TGTGCCAGCAGTGGGGACGGACCCCGCAAAACCCAGCATTTT. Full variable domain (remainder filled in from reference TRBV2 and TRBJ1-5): EPEVTQTPSHQVTQMGQEVILRCVPISNHLYFYWYRQILGQKVEFLVSFYNNEISEKSEIFDDQFSVERPDGSNFTLKIRSTKLEDSAMYFCASSGDGPRKTQHFGDGTRLSIL.

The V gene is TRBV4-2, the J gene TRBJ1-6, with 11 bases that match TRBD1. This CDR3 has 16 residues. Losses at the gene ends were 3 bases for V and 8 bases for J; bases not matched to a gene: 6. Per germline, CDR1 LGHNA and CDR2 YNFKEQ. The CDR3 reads CASSQVQGQGDSPLHF. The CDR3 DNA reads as TGTGCCAGCAGCCAGGTTCAGGGACAGGGGGATTCACCCCTCCACTTT.